This TCR beta chain was recovered during a study of identical twins. Study outcomes and limitations: The models gave estimates that fell short of the out-of-frame TCR alpha sharing seen in monozygotic twins.

TCRdb processed the 5' RACE reads anew with MiXCR; each CDR3 protein has one entry. The data contain some 660,000 distinct CDR3 sequences, more than 6.5% of them singletons. All donors comprised healthy Caucasians. This clonotype was detected many times. The antigen remains unidentified. Unmatched junction bases numbered 5, after V lost 3 bases and J lost 2 bases. Germline CDR1 and CDR2: SGDLS and YYNGEE. The CDR3 contains 17 residues. This sample also appeared in a second study, on yellow fever vaccine responses in identical twins.

This chain joins TRBV9 and TRBJ2-1; 13 nucleotides agree with TRBD2. The sequenced sample consisted of PBMCs. The sequence derives from a woman between 18 and 29 years old in good health. The DNA of the CDR3 is TGTGCCAGCAGCGAGCAGGGACTAGCGGGGCCCTACAATGAGCAGTTCTTC. It is translated as CASSEQGLAGPYNEQFF.